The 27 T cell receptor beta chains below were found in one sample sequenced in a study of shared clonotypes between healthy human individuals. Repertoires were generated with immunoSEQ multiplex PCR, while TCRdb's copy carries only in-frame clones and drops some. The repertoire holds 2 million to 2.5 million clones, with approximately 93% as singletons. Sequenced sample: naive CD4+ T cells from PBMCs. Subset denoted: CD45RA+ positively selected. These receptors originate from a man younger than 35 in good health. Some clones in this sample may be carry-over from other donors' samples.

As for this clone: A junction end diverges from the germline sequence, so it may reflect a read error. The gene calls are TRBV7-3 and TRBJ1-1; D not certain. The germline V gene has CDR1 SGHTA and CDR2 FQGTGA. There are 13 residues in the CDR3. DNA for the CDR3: TGTGCCAGCAACTTACGGGCGGGCACTGAAGCTTTCTTT. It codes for CASNLRAGTEAFF.

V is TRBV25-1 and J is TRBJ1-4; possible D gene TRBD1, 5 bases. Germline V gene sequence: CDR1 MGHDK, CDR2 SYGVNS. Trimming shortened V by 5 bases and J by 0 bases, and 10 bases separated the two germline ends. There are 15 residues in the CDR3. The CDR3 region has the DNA TGTGCCAGCAGTTGGGACGGGCCAACTAATGAAAAACTGTTTTTT. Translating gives CASSWDGPTNEKLFF. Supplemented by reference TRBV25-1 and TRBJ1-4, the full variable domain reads EADIYQTPRYLVIGTGKKITLECSQTMGHDKMYWYQQDPGMELHLIHYSYGVNSTEKGDLSSESTVSRIRTEHFPLTLESARPSHTSQYLCASSWDGPTNEKLFFGSGTQLSVL.

The CDR3 DNA sequence: TGTGCCAGCAGGCTAAGCGGGAGCAATGAGCAGTTCTTC. This translates into CASRLSGSNEQFF. The rearrangement links TRBV28 to TRBJ2-1, with 8 bases aligning to TRBD2. Germline values: CDR1 MDHEN, CDR2 SYDVKM. Unmatched junction bases numbered 4, after V lost 6 bases and J lost 6 bases. This CDR3 has 13 amino acids.

The CDR3 loop reads CSVSERASGSLGNEQYF. The DNA for the CDR3 is TGCAGCGTTTCGGAGCGGGCTAGCGGGAGTCTCGGCAACGAGCAGTACTTC. The rearrangement links TRBV29-1 to TRBJ2-7; 10 positions agree with TRBD2. The CDR3 spans 17 residues. Trimming removed 5 bases from V and 5 bases from J; junction bases left unmatched: 18. Germline V gene data show CDR1 as SQVTM and CDR2 as ANQGSEA.

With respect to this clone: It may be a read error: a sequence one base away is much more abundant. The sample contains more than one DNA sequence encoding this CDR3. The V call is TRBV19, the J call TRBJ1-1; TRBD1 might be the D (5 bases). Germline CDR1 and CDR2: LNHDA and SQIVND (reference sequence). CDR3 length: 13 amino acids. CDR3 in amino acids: CASSMGRNTEAFF. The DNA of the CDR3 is TGTGCCAGTAGTATGGGGCGGAACACTGAGGCTTTCTTT.

DNA for the CDR3: TGTGCCAGCAGCCCCAGGGGGGGGGCAGCCAAAAACATTCAGTACTTC. Translated, it gives CASSPRGGAAKNIQYF. This chain joins TRBV9 and TRBJ2-4, with D possibly being TRBD1 or TRBD2 (7 bases each). Trimming removed 4 bases from V and 0 bases from J, with 14 bases in between. The germline gives CDR1 SGDLS, CDR2 YYNGEE. This CDR3 has 16 residues. The complete variable domain, with remaining parts taken from reference TRBV9 and TRBJ2-4, reads DSGVTQTPKHLITATGQRVTLRCSPRSGDLSVYWYQQSLDQGLQFLIQYYNGEERAKGNILERFSAQQFPDLHSELNLSSLELGDSALYFCASSPRGGAAKNIQYFGAGTRLSVL.

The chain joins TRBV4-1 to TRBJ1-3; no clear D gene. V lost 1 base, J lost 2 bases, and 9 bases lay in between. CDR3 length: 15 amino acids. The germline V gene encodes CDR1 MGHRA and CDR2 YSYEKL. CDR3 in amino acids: CASSQVWSPGNTIYF. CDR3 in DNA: TGCGCCAGCAGCCAAGTCTGGTCTCCTGGAAACACCATATATTTT.

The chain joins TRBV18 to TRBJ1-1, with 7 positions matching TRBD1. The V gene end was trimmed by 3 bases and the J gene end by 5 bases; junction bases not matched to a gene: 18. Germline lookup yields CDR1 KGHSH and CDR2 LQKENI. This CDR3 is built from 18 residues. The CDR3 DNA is TGTGCCAGCTCACCTCGCCAGGGGGGAATGGGGACATGGACTGAAGCTTTCTTT. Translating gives CASSPRQGGMGTWTEAFF.

CDR3 nucleotide sequence: TGTGCCAGCAGCCTCACTAGCGGGAGCTACACCGGGGAGCTGTTTTTT. It encodes CASSLTSGSYTGELFF. V gene TRBV11-2 combines with J gene TRBJ2-2; TRBD2 matches at 11 bases. This CDR3 spans 16 amino acids. The V gene end was trimmed by 5 bases and the J gene end by 3 bases; junction bases not matched to a gene: 5. Germline V gene data show CDR1 as SGHAT and CDR2 as FQNNGV.

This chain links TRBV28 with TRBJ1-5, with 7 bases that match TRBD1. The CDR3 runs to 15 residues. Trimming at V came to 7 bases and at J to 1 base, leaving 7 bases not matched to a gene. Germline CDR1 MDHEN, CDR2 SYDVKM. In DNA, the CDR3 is TGTGCCAGCATTCAGCACAGGGGAAGCAATCAGCCCCAGCATTTT. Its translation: CASIQHRGSNQPQHF.

The CDR3 region is CAWGWGRYEKLFF. The CDR3 DNA reads as TGTGCCTGGGGTTGGGGGCGTTATGAAAAACTGTTTTTT. The chain has TRBV30 and TRBJ1-4; D is possibly TRBD1 (6 bases). V dropped 5 bases and J dropped 6 bases, with 13 bases sitting between them. This CDR3 is built from 13 residues. In germline, CDR1 is GTSNPN, CDR2 SVGIG (reference sequence).

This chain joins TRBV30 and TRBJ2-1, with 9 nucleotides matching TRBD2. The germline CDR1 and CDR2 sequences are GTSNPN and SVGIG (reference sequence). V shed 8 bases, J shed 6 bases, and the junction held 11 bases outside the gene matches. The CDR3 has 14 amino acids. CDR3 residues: CAAPWREGLNEQFF. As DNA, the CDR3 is TGTGCCGCCCCCTGGCGGGAGGGCCTCAATGAGCAGTTCTTC. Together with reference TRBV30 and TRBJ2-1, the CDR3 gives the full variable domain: SQTIHQWPATLVQPVGSPLSLECTVEGTSNPNLYWYRQAAGRGLQLLFYSVGIGQISSEVPQNLSASRPQDRQFILSSKKLLLSDSGFYLCAAPWREGLNEQFFGPGTRLTVL.

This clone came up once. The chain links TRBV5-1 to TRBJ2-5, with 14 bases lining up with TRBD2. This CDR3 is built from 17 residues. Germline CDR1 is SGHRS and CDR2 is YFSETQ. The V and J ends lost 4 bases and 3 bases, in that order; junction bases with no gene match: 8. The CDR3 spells CASSRGLAGAREETQYF. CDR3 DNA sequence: TGCGCCAGCAGCCGGGGACTAGCGGGGGCAAGGGAAGAGACCCAGTACTTC.

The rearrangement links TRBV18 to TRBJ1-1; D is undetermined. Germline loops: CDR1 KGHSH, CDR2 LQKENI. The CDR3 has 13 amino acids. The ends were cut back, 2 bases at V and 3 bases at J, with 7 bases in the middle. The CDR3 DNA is TGTGCCAGCTCACCAATGGAGTACACTGAAGCTTTCTTT. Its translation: CASSPMEYTEAFF.

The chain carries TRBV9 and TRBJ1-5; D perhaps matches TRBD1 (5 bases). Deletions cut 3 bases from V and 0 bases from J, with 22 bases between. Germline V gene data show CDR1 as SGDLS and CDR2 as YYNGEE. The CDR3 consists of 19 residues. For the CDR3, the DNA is TGTGCCAGCAGCGCGGTAGAGAGAGAGACAGTTTATAGCAATCAGCCCCAGCATTTT. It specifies CASSAVERETVYSNQPQHF. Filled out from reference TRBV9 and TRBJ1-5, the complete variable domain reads DSGVTQTPKHLITATGQRVTLRCSPRSGDLSVYWYQQSLDQGLQFLIQYYNGEERAKGNILERFSAQQFPDLHSELNLSSLELGDSALYFCASSAVERETVYSNQPQHFGDGTRLSIL.

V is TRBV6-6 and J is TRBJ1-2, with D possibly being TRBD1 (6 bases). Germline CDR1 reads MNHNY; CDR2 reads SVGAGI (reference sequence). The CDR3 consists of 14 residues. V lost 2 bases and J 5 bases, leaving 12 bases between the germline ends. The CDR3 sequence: CASSYGGTPYGYTF. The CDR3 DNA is TGTGCCAGCAGTTACGGGGGGACACCTTATGGCTACACCTTC.

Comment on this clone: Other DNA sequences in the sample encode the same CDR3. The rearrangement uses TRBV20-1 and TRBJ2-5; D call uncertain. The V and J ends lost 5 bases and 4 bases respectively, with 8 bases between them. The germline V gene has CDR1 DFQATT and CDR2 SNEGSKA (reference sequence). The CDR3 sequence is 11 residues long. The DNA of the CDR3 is TGCAGTGCTGTTGCAAGAGAGACCCAGTACTTC. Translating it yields CSAVARETQYF.

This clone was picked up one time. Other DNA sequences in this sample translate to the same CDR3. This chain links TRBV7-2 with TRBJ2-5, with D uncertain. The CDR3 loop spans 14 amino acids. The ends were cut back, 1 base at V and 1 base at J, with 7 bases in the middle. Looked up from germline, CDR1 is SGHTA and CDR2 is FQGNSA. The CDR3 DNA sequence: TGTGCCAGCAGCTTAGGGGCAGTCCAAGAGACCCAGTACTTC. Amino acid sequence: CASSLGAVQETQYF.

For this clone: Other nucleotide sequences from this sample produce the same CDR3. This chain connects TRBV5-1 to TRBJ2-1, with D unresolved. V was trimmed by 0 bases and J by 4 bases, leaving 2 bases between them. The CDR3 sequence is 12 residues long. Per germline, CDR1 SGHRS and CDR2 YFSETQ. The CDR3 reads CASSLDYNEQFF. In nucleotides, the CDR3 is TGCGCCAGCAGCTTGGATTACAATGAGCAGTTCTTC.

The CDR3 region has the DNA TGTGCCAGCAGCGTAGCCCCAGGACCCGCCGGGGAGCTGTTTTTT. This gives the protein CASSVAPGPAGELFF. The J gene is TRBJ2-2, the V gene TRBV9, with no clear D. This CDR3 has 15 residues. Germline CDR1 is SGDLS and CDR2 is YYNGEE. V lost 0 bases and J 6 bases, leaving 12 bases between the germline ends. Complete variable domain (other parts from reference TRBV9 and TRBJ2-2): DSGVTQTPKHLITATGQRVTLRCSPRSGDLSVYWYQQSLDQGLQFLIQYYNGEERAKGNILERFSAQQFPDLHSELNLSSLELGDSALYFCASSVAPGPAGELFFGEGSRLTVL.

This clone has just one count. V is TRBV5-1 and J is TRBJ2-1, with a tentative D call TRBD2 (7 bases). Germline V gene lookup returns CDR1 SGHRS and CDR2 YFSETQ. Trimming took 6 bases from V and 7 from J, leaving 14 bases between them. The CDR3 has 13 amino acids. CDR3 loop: CASNLGGPNEQFF. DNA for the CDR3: TGCGCCAGCAATCTGGGGGGGCCTAATGAGCAGTTCTTC. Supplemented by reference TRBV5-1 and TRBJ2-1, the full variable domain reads KAGVTQTPRYLIKTRGQQVTLSCSPISGHRSVSWYQQTPGQGLQFLFEYFSETQRNKGNFPGRFSGRQFSNSRSEMNVSTLELGDSALYLCASNLGGPNEQFFGPGTRLTVL.

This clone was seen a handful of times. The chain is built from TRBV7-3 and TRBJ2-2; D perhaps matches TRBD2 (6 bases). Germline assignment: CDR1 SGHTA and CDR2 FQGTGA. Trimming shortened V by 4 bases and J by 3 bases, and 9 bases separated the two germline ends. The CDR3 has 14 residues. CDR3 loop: CASSSGLYTGELFF. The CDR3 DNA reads TGTGCCAGCAGCTCGGGACTTTACACCGGGGAGCTGTTTTTT. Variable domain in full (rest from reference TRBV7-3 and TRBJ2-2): GAGVSQTPSNKVTEKGKYVELRCDPISGHTALYWYRQSLGQGPEFLIYFQGTGAADDSGLPNDRFFAVRPEGSVSTLKIQRTERGDSAVYLCASSSGLYTGELFFGEGSRLTVL.

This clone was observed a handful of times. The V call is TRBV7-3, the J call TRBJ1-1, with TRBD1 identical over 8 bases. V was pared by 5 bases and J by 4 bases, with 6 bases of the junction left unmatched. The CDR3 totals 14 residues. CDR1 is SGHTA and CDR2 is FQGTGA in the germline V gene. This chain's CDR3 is CASSPRTGSTEAFF. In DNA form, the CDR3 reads TGTGCCAGCAGCCCCCGGACAGGGAGCACTGAAGCTTTCTTT.

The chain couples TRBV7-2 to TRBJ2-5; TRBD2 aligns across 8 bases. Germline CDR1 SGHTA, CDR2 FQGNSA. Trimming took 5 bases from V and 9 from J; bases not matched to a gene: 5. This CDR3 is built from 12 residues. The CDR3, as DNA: TGTGCCAGCAGCCCGAATAGCGGGGCCCAGTACTTC. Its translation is CASSPNSGAQYF.

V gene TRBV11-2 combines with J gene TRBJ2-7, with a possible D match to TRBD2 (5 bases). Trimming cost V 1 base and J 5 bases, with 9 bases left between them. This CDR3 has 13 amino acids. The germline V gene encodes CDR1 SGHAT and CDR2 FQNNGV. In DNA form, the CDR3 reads TGTGCCAGCAGCTTAGGATACGGGGACGAGCAGTACTTC. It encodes CASSLGYGDEQYF.

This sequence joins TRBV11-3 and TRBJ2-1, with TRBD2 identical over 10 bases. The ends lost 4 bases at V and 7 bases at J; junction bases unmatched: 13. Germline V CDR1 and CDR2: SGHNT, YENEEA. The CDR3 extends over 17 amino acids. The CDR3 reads CASSSEYLAGVGNEQFF. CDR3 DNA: TGTGCCAGCAGCTCAGAATACCTAGCGGGAGTAGGTAATGAGCAGTTCTTC.

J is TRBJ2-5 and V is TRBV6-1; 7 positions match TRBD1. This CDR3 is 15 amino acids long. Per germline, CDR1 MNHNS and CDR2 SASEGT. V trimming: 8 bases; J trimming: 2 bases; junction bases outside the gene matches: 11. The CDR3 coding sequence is TGTGCCAGCGAAAATAAAGGGACAGATCAAGAGACCCAGTACTTC. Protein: CASENKGTDQETQYF.